This T cell receptor beta chain appears in the sequencing data of a study of blood T cell repertoires in COVID-19. In the original processing: Scientists estimated how many nucleated cells there were by amplifying reference gene primers. TCRdb's copy holds only in-frame clones and misses some; the assay was immunoSEQ multiplex PCR. V, J and clone size are taken as reported in that table, and D and trimming were inferred from the DNA itself. This sample has 250,000 or so clones, with about 73% found just once. The CDR3 sequence is 15 residues long. Per germline, CDR1 MNHEY and CDR2 SMNVEV (reference sequence). J was trimmed by 1 base and V by 6 bases; bases with no gene match: 4.

The chain joins TRBV27 to TRBJ2-2; 8 bases are a match to TRBD2. The specimen sequenced was peripheral blood. This receptor was identified in a woman over 75 with acute or convalescent COVID-19. Written as DNA, the CDR3 is TGTGCCAGCAGGGCGGGGGGCAGGAACACCGGGGAGCTGTTTTTT. Its protein is CASRAGGRNTGELFF.